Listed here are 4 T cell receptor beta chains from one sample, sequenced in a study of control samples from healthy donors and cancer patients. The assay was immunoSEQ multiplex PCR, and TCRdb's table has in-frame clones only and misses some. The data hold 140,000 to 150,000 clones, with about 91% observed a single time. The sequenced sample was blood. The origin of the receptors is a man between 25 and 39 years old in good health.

The CDR3 is CASGSRTVRNQPQHF. The CDR3 DNA reads TGTGCCAGTGGTAGTAGGACAGTGAGGAATCAGCCCCAGCATTTT. The chain couples TRBV19 to TRBJ1-5; TRBD1 is a possible D gene (6 bases). In germline, CDR1 is LNHDA, CDR2 SQIVND (reference sequence). The CDR3 runs 15 residues. The ends were cut back, 8 bases at V and 4 bases at J, with 18 bases in the middle.

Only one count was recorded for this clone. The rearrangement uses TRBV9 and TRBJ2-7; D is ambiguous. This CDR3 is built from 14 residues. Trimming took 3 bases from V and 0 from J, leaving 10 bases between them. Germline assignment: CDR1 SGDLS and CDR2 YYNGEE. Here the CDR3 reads CASSGAESSYEQYF. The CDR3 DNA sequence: TGTGCCAGCAGCGGGGCTGAAAGCTCCTACGAGCAGTACTTC.

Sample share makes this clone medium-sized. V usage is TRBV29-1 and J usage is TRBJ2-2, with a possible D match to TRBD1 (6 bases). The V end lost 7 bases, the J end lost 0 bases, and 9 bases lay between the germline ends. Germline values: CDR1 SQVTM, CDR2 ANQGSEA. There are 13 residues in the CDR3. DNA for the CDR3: TGCAGCGCGGGACACCCGAACACCGGGGAGCTGTTTTTT. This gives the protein CSAGHPNTGELFF.

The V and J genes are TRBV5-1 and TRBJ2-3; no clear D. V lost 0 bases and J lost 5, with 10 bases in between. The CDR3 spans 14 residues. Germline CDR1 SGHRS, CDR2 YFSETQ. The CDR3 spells CASSLGGIGDTQYF. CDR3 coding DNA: TGCGCCAGCAGCTTGGGTGGGATTGGAGATACGCAGTATTTT.